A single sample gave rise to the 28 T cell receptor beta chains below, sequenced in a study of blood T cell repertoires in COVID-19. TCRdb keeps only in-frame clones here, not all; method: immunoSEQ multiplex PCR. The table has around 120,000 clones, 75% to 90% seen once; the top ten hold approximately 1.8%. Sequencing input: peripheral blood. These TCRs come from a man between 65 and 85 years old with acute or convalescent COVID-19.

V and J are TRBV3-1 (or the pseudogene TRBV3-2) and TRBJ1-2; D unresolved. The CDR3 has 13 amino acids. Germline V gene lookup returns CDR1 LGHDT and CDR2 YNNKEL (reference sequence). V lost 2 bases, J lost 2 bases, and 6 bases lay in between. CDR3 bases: TGTGCCAGCAGCCAACTCCTCAACTATGGCTACACCTTC. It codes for CASSQLLNYGYTF.

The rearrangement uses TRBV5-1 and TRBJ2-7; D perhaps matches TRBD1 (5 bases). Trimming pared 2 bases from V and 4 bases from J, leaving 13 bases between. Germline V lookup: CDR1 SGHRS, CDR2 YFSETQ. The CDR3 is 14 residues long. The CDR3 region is CASSFQGPAYEQYF. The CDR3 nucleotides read TGCGCCAGCAGCTTCCAGGGCCCCGCGTACGAGCAGTACTTC.

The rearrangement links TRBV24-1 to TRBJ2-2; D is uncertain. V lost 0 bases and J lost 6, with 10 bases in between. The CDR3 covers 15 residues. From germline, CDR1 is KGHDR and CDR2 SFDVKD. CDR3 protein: CATSDLLLSAGELFF. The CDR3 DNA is TGTGCCACCAGTGATTTGCTTTTATCCGCCGGGGAGCTGTTTTTT.

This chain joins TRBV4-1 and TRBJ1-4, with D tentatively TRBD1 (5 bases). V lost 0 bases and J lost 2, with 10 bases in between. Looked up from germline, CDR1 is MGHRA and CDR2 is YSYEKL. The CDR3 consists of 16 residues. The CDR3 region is CASSQDVSGTNEKLFF. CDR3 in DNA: TGCGCCAGCAGCCAAGATGTGTCAGGGACTAATGAAAAACTGTTTTTT.

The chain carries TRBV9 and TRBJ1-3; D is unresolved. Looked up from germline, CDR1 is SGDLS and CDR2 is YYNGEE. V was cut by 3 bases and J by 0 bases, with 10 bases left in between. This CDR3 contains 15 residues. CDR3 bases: TGTGCCAGCAGCGCCTACCGGGGCTCTGGAAACACCATATATTTT. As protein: CASSAYRGSGNTIYF.

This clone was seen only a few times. The CDR3 sequence is CASSLESGYNEQFF. CDR3 DNA: TGTGCCAGCAGCTTAGAAAGCGGGTACAATGAGCAGTTCTTC. This sequence joins TRBV7-6 and TRBJ2-1; the D gene is possibly TRBD2 (6 bases). Germline-derived CDR1 and CDR2 are SGHVS and FNYEAQ. The V end was cut by 1 base, the J end by 4 bases, with 8 bases between. This CDR3 contains 14 residues.

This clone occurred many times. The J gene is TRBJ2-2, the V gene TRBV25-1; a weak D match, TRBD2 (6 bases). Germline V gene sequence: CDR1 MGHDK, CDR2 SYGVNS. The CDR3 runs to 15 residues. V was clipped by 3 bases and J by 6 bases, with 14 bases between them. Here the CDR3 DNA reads TGTGCCAGCAGTGATGGAGGGTTCGGGGCCGGGGAGCTGTTTTTT. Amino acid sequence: CASSDGGFGAGELFF.

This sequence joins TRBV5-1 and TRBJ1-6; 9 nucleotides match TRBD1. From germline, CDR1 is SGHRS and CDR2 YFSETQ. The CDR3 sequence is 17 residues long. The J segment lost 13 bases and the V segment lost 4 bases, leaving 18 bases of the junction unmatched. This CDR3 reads CASSLGGGQGLRGPLHF. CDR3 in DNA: TGCGCCAGCAGCCTTGGAGGGGGACAGGGCCTAAGAGGGCCCCTCCACTTT.

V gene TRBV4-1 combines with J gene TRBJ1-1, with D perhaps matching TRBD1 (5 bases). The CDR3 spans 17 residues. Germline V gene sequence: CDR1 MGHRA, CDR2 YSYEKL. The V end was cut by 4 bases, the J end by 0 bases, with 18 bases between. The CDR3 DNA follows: TGCGCCAGCAGCCTGAGCGCGGGGGAAGCACTGAACACTGAAGCTTTCTTT. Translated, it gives CASSLSAGEALNTEAFF.

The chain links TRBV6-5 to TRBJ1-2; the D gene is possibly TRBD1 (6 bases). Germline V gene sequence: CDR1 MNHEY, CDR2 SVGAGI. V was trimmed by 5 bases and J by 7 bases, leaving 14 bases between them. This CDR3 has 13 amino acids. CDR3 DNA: TGTGCCAGCAGTAAACAGGGTTATGGTGGCTACACCTTC. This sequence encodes CASSKQGYGGYTF.

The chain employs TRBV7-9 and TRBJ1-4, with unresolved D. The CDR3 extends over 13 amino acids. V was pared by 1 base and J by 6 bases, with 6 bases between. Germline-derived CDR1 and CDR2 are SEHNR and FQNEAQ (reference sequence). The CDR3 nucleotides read TGTGCCAGCAGCTTAGGGAGAGATGAAAAACTGTTTTTT. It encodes CASSLGRDEKLFF.

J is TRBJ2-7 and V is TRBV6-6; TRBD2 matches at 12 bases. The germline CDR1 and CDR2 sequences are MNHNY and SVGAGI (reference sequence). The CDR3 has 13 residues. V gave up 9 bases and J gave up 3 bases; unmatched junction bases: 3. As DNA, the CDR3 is TGTGCCAGTGGACTAGCGGGGCTCTACGAGCAGTACTTC. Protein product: CASGLAGLYEQYF.

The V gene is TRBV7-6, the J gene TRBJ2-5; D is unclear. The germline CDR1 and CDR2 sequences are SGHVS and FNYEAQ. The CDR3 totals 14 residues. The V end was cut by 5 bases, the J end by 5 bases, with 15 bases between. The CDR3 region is CASSLDFAPETQYF. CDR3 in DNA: TGTGCCAGCAGCCTTGACTTTGCGCCCGAGACCCAGTACTTC.

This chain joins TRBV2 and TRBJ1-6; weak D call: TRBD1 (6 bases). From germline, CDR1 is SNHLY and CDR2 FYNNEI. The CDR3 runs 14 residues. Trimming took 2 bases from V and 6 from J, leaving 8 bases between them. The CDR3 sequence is CASSEQGFNSPLHF. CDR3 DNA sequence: TGTGCCAGCAGTGAACAGGGGTTTAATTCACCCCTCCACTTT.

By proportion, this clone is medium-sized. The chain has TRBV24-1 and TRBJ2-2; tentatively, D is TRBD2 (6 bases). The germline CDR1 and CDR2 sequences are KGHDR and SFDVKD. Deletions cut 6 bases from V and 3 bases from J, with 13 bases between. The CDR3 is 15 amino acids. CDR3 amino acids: CATSSSAWDTGELFF. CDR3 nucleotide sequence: TGTGCCACCAGTTCTAGCGCTTGGGACACCGGGGAGCTGTTTTTT.

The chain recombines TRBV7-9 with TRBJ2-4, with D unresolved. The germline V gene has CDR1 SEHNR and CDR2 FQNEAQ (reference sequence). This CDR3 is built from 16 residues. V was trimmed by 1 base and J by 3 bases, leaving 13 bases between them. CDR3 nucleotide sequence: TGTGCCAGCAGCTTAGTAGAGCGTCAGATCAAAAACATTCAGTACTTC. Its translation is CASSLVERQIKNIQYF. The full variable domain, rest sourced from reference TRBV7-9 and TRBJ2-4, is DTGVSQNPRHKITKRGQNVTFRCDPISEHNRLYWYRQTLGQGPEFLTYFQNEAQLEKSRLLSDRFSAERPKGSFSTLEIQRTEQGDSAMYLCASSLVERQIKNIQYFGAGTRLSVL.

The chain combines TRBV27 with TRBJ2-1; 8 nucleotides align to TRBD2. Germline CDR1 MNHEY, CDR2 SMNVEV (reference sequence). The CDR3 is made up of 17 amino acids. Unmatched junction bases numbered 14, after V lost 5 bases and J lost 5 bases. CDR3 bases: TGTGCCAGCAGTCCGCGGACTAGCCTCACAGCCCACAATGAGCAGTTCTTC. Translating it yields CASSPRTSLTAHNEQFF.

CDR3 residues: CASSDKESSYNSPLHF. The DNA for the CDR3 is TGTGCCAGCAGTGACAAGGAGAGCTCCTATAATTCACCCCTCCACTTT. This chain connects TRBV6-1 to TRBJ1-6; D unresolved. Germline loops: CDR1 MNHNS, CDR2 SASEGT. V was pared by 3 bases and J by 0 bases, with 9 bases between. This CDR3 region has 16 residues.

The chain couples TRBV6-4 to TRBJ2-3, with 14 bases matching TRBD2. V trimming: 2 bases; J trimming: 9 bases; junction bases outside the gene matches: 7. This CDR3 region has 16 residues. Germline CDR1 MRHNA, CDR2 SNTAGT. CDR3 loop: CASSDGGTSGGDTQYF. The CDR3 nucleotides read TGTGCCAGCAGTGACGGGGGGACTAGCGGGGGTGACACGCAGTATTTT.

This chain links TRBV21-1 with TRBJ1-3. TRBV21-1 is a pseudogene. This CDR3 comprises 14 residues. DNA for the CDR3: TGTGCCAGCAGCAGTCCGGGGGAGGGAAACACCATATATTTT. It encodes CASSSPGEGNTIYF.

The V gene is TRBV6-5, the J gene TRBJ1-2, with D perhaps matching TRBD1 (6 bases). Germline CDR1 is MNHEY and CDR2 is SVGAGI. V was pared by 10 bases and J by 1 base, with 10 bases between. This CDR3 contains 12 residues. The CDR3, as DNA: TGTGCCAACATGGACAGTAACTATGGCTACACCTTC. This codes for CANMDSNYGYTF.

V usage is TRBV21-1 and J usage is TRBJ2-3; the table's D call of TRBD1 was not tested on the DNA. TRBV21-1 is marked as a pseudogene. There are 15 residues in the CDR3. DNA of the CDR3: TGTGCCAGCAGCAAAGGGCCAGGGGGGACAGATACGCAGTATTTT. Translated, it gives CASSKGPGGTDTQYF.

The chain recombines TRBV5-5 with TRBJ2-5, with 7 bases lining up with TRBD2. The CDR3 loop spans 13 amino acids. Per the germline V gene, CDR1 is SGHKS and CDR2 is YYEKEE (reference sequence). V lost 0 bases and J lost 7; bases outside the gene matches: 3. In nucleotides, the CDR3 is TGTGCCAGCAGCTTGGAGTGGGGGGGGACCCAGTACTTC. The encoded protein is CASSLEWGGTQYF.

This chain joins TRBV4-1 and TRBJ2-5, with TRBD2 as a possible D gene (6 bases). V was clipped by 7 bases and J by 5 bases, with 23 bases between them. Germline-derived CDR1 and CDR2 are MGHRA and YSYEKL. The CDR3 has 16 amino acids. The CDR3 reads CASTLQPGGVSETQYF. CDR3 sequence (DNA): TGCGCCAGCACCTTACAACCCGGGGGAGTAAGTGAGACCCAGTACTTC.

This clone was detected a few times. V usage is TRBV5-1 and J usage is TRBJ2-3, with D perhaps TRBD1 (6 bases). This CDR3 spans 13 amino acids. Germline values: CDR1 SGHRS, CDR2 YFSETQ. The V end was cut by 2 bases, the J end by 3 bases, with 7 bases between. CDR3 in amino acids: CASSFQGTDTQYF. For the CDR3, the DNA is TGCGCCAGCAGCTTCCAGGGGACAGATACGCAGTATTTT.

CDR3 loop: CATRGSGTRDGYTF. DNA for the CDR3: TGTGCCACCCGGGGGAGCGGGACAAGGGATGGCTACACCTTC. The chain joins TRBV25-1 to TRBJ1-2; TRBD1 might be the D (6 bases). Germline V gives CDR1 MGHDK, CDR2 SYGVNS. This CDR3 comprises 14 residues. V gave up 10 bases and J gave up 6 bases, with 21 bases separating them.

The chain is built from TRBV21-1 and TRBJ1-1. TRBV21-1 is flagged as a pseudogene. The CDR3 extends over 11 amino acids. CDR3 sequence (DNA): TGTGCCAGCAGCAATAAAACTGAAGCTTTCTTT. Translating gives CASSNKTEAFF.

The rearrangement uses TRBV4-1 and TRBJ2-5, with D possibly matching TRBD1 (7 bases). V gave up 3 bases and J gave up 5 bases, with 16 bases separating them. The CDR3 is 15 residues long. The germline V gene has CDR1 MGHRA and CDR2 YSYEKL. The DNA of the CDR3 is TGCGCCAGCAGCCACGCCACAGGGGCGGGGGAGACCCAGTACTTC. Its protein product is CASSHATGAGETQYF.